One and the same sample provided the 12 T cell receptor beta chains below, sequenced in a study of blood T cells in healthy people across ages. Primers used in a second PCR of about 7 to 12 cycles were a sample-barcoded 5' primer and a J-beta primer mix. TCRdb fed the 5' RACE reads into MiXCR, producing one record per CDR3 protein. The table lists more than 650,000 distinct CDR3 sequences, 25% to 30% of them singletons. The sample was also reused in another study, on T cells of mothers and their children.

The sample was blood. All receptors come from a boy aged 5-17 years in good health.

This clonotype has a handful of counts. V gene TRBV15 combines with J gene TRBJ1-1, with a possible D match to TRBD1 (6 bases). The V gene's germline CDR1 is LNHNV and CDR2 YYDKDF (reference sequence). Between the trimmed V and J ends, which lost 2 bases and 5 bases, there was a span of 12 bases. The CDR3 has 14 amino acids. The CDR3 spells CATSRLGAHTEAFF. Written as DNA, the CDR3 is TGTGCCACCAGCAGATTGGGGGCCCATACTGAAGCTTTCTTT.

This clonotype showed up just a few times. The chain links TRBV5-5 to TRBJ1-2, with D hard to call. Trimming stripped 0 bases from V and 5 bases from J, with 8 bases between. The length of the CDR3 is 13 residues. Germline V gives CDR1 SGHKS, CDR2 YYEKEE (reference sequence). The CDR3 here is CASSLVGEYGYTF. CDR3 nucleotide sequence: TGTGCCAGCAGCTTGGTTGGGGAGTATGGCTACACCTTC.

This clonotype was picked up a small number of times. The J gene is TRBJ1-1, the V gene TRBV7-9; possibly TRBD1 for D (5 bases). The length of the CDR3 is 16 residues. CDR1 is SEHNR, CDR2 FQNEAQ, per germline (reference sequence). V was clipped by 7 bases and J by 1 base, with 19 bases between them. CDR3 protein: CASTPPRRGSNTEAFF. The CDR3, as DNA: TGTGCCAGCACTCCCCCCCGACGGGGGTCGAACACTGAAGCTTTCTTT.

This rearrangement joins TRBV20-1 to TRBJ1-1; tentative D call: TRBD1 (6 bases). This CDR3 region has 15 residues. The V gene lost 3 bases and the J gene lost 1 base, with 15 bases spanning the gap. Germline CDR1 DFQATT, CDR2 SNEGSKA (reference sequence). The chain's CDR3 is CSASRGGGGNTEAFF. The CDR3 DNA reads as TGCAGTGCTAGTCGCGGGGGCGGCGGGAACACTGAAGCTTTCTTT.

V gene TRBV10-3 combines with J gene TRBJ2-1, with 7 bases identical to TRBD1. The tail of the sequence fits TRBJ2-7 better, so the J call may be wrong. Germline CDR1 is ENHRY and CDR2 is SYGVKD. The CDR3 covers 13 residues. The CDR3 sequence: CAISPYRGDEQYF. The DNA for the CDR3 is TGTGCCATCAGTCCGTACAGGGGTGACGAGCAGTACTTC.

This clonotype was observed a few times. The chain employs TRBV9 and TRBJ2-1; 7 positions match TRBD2. V dropped 3 bases and J dropped 1; count of bases not matched to a gene: 1. Germline values: CDR1 SGDLS, CDR2 YYNGEE. This CDR3 has 14 residues. This CDR3 reads CASSAGGSYNEQFF. The CDR3 DNA sequence: TGTGCCAGCAGCGCCGGGGGGTCCTACAATGAGCAGTTCTTC. Supplemented by reference TRBV9 and TRBJ2-1, the full variable domain reads DSGVTQTPKHLITATGQRVTLRCSPRSGDLSVYWYQQSLDQGLQFLIQYYNGEERAKGNILERFSAQQFPDLHSELNLSSLELGDSALYFCASSAGGSYNEQFFGPGTRLTVL.

Of note for this clonotype: The CDR3 does not end in the conserved phenylalanine or tryptophan, so this is likely a read error. V gene TRBV6-1 combines with J gene TRBJ2-5, with 8 bases aligning to TRBD1. V shed 5 bases, J shed 4 bases, and the junction held 6 bases outside the gene matches. CDR1 and CDR2 from the germline V gene are MNHNS and SASEGT. The CDR3 consists of 14 residues. The CDR3 DNA is TGTGCCAGCAGTCACACAGGGGGAGGAGAGACCCAGTACTGC. It is translated as CASSHTGGGETQYC.

This chain joins TRBV12-3 or TRBV12-4 and TRBJ2-3, with 10 bases identical to TRBD1. The CDR3 contains 16 residues. Germline trimming cut 6 bases from V and 9 bases from J; bases unmatched to any gene: 15. CDR3 DNA sequence: TGTGCCAGCAGCGCGAGCGTGACAGGGGGCGTAGACACGCAGTATTTT. Its translation is CASSASVTGGVDTQYF.

This clonotype was observed a handful of times. This chain links TRBV27 with TRBJ2-5; D unclear. Germline V gene sequence: CDR1 MNHEY, CDR2 SMNVEV (reference sequence). V lost 5 bases and J lost 0, with 4 bases in between. The CDR3 consists of 12 residues. In nucleotides, the CDR3 is TGTGCCAGCAGTGATTACCAAGAGACCCAGTACTTC. Protein product: CASSDYQETQYF.

The J gene is TRBJ1-6, the V gene TRBV6-6; D is uncertain. CDR3 length equals 16 residues. From germline, CDR1 is MNHNY and CDR2 SVGAGI (reference sequence). V shed 6 bases and J shed 8 bases, with 20 bases lying between them. CDR3 coding DNA: TGTGCCAGCAGCTCCGGGCCGCTTAACGAAGATTCACCCCTCCACTTT. This gives the protein CASSSGPLNEDSPLHF.

V and J are TRBV18 and TRBJ2-5; D remains unclear. Germline CDR1 reads KGHSH; CDR2 reads LQKENI. Trimming left V 1 base short and J 2 bases short, with 14 bases between. This CDR3 contains 16 residues. As DNA, the CDR3 is TGTGCCAGCTCACCACGAGTCCCCTACGCGCAAGAGACCCAGTACTTC. Protein sequence: CASSPRVPYAQETQYF.

Only a few counts were recorded for this clonotype. The chain recombines TRBV12-3 or TRBV12-4 with TRBJ1-5; D is possibly TRBD1 (6 bases). Trimming took 1 base from V and 7 from J, leaving 8 bases between them. This CDR3 region has 13 residues. CDR3 sequence: CASSLEGEQPQHF. For the CDR3, the DNA is TGTGCCAGCAGTTTAGAGGGGGAGCAGCCCCAGCATTTT.